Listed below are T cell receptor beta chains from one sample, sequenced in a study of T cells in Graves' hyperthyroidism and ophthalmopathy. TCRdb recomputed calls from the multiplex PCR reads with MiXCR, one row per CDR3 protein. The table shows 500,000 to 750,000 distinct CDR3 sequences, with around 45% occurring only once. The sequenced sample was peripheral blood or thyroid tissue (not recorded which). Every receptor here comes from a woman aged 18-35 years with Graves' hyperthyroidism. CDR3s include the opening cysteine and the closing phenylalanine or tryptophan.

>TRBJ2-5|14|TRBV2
CASSEGGRGQPQYF
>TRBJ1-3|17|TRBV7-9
CASSWTSGGGYGTTVYF
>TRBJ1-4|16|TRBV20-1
CSARSRDRGGSEKLFF
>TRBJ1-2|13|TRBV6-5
CASSCGLAGGYTF
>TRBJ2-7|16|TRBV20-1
CSARDKAGPQPYEQYF
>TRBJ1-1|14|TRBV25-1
CASSSQGESTEAFF
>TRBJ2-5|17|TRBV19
CASSPAPGLAGGETQYF
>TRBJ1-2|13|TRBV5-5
CACSRRENYGYTF
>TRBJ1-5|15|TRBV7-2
CASSLTGNRDQPQHF
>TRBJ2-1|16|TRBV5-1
CASSLYLAGPSGEQFF
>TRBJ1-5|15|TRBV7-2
CASSLTGNSNQPQHF
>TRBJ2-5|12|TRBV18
CASSRDQETQYF
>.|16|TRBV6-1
CASSLAGLADYNEQFF
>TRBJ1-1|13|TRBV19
CASSRQRGTEAFF
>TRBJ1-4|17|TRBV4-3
CASSHSTLGRTNEKLFF
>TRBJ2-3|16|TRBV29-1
CSVVNRAGEGTDTQYF
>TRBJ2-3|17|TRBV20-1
CSAPGLRAGVPTDTQYF
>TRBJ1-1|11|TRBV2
CATQGALEAFF
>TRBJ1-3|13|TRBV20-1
CSAREIAGDTIYF
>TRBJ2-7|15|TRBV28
CASSLRGLAGGEQYF
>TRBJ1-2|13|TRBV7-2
CASSSGQLYGYTF
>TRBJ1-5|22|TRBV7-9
CASSLWGTANTGGRTDDQPQHF
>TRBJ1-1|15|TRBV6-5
CASRNRGKGGTEAFF
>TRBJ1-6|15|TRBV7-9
CASRVPGQGGSPLHF
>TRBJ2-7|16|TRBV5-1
CASSLGMGSHLYEQYF
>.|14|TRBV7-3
CASSQTSYYNEQFF
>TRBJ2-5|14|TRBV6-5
CASSYAGQQETQYF
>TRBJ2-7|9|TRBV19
CAEKYEQYF
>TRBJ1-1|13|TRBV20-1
CSASWGPDTEAFF
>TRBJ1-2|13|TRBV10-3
CAISDTGAYGYTF